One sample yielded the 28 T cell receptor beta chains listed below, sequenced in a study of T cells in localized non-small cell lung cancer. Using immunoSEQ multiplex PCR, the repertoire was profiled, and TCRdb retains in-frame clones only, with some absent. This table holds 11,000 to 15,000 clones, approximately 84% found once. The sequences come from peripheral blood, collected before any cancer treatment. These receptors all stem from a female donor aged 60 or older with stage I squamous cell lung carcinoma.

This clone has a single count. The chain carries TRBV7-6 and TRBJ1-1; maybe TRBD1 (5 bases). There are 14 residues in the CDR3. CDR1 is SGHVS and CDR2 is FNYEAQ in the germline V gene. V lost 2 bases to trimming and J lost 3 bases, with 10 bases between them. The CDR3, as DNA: TGTGCCAGCAGCTTATGGGGGTCGGACACTGAAGCTTTCTTT. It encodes CASSLWGSDTEAFF. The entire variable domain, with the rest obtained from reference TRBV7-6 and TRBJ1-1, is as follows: GAGVSQSPRYKVTKRGQDVALRCDPISGHVSLYWYRQALGQGPEFLTYFNYEAQQDKSGLPNDRFSAERPEGSISTLTIQRTEQRDSAMYRCASSLWGSDTEAFFGQGTRLTVV.

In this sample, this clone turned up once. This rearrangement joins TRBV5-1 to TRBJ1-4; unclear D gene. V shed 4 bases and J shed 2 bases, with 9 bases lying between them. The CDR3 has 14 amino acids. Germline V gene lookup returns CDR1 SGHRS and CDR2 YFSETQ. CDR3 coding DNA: TGCGCCAGCAGCCCGGTCGCCACTAATGAAAAACTGTTTTTT. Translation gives CASSPVATNEKLFF.

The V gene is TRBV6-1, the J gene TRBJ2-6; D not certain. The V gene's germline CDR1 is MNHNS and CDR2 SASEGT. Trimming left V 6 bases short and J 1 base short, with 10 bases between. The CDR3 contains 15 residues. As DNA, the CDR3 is TGTGCCAGCAGAGACGGATCTTCTGGGGCCAACGTCCTGACTTTC. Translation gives CASRDGSSGANVLTF.

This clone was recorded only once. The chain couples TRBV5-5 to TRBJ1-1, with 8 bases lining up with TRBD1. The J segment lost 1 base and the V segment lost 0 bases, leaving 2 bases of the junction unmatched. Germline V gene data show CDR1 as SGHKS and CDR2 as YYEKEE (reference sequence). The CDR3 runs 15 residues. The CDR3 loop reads CASSLDGTGNTEAFF. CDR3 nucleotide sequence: TGTGCCAGCAGCTTGGACGGGACAGGGAACACTGAAGCTTTCTTT.

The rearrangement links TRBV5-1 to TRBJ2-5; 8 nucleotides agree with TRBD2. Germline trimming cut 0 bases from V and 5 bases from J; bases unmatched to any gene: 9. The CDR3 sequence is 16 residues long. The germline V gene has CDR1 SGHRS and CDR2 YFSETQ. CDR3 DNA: TGCGCCAGCAGCTTGGCCTGGACTAGCAAGGCGGAGACCCAGTACTTC. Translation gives CASSLAWTSKAETQYF.

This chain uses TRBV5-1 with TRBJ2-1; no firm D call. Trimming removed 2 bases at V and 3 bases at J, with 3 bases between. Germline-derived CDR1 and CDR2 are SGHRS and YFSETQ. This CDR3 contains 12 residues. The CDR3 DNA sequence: TGCGCCAGCAGCTTCAACTACAATGAGCAGTTCTTC. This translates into CASSFNYNEQFF.

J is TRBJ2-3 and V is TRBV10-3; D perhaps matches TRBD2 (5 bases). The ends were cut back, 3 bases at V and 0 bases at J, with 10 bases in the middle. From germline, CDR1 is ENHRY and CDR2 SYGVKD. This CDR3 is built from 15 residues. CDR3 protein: CAISDSGISTDTQYF. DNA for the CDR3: TGTGCCATCAGTGACAGCGGAATCAGCACAGATACGCAGTATTTT.

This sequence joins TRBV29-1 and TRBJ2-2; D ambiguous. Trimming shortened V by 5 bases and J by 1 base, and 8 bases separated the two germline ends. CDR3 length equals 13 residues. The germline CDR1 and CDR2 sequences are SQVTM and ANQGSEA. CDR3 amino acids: CSVKAQNTGELFF. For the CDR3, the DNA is TGCAGCGTTAAGGCCCAGAACACCGGGGAGCTGTTTTTT.

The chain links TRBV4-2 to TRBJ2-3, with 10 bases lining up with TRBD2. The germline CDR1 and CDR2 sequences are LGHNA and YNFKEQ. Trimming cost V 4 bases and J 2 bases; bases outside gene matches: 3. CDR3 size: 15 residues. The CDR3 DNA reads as TGTGCCAGCAGCCCCCTAGCGGGGGTCACAGATACGCAGTATTTT. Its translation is CASSPLAGVTDTQYF.

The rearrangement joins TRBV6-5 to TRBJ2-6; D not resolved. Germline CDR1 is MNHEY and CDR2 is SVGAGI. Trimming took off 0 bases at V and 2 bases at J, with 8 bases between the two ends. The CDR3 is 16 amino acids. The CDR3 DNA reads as TGTGCCAGCAGTTACTCGCCCCGGACTGGGGCCAACGTCCTGACTTTC. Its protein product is CASSYSPRTGANVLTF.

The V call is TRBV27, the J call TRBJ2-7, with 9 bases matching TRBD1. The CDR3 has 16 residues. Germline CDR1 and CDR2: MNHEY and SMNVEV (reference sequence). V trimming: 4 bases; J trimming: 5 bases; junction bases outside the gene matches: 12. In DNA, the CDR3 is TGTGCCAGCAGTTCAAACCGGGGACAGGGTTTTGACGAGCAGTACTTC. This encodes CASSSNRGQGFDEQYF.

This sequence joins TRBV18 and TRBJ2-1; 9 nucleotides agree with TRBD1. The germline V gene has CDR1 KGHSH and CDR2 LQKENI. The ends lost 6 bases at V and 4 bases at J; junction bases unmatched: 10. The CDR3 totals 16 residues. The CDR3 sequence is CASSLNTGGEYNEQFF. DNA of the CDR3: TGTGCCAGCTCCCTCAATACAGGGGGCGAATACAATGAGCAGTTCTTC.

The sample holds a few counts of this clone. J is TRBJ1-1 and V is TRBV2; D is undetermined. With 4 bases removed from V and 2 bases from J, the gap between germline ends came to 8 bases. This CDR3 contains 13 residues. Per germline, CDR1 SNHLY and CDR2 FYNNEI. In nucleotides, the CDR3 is TGTGCCAGCAGTGTCCGGGAAAACACTGAAGCTTTCTTT. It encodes CASSVRENTEAFF. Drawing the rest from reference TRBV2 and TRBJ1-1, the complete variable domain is EPEVTQTPSHQVTQMGQEVILRCVPISNHLYFYWYRQILGQKVEFLVSFYNNEISEKSEIFDDQFSVERPDGSNFTLKIRSTKLEDSAMYFCASSVRENTEAFFGQGTRLTVV.

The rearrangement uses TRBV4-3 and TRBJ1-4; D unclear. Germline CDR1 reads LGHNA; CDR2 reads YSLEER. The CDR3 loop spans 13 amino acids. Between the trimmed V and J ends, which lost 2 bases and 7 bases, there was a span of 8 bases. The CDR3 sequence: CASSQRESEKLFF. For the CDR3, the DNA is TGCGCCAGCAGCCAAAGGGAGTCTGAAAAACTGTTTTTT.

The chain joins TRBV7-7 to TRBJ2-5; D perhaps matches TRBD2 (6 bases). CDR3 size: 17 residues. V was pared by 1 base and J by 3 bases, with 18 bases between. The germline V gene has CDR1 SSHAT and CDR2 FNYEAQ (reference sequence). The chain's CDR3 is CASSLGEFWASEETQYF. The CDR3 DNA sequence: TGTGCCAGCAGCTTAGGAGAGTTTTGGGCTAGCGAAGAGACCCAGTACTTC.

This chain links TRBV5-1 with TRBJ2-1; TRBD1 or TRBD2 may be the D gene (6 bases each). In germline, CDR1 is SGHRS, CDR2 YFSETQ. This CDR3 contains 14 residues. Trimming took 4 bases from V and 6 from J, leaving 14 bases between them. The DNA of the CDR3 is TGCGCCAGCAGCCTAGGACCGGGGGCCAATGAGCAGTTCTTC. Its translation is CASSLGPGANEQFF.

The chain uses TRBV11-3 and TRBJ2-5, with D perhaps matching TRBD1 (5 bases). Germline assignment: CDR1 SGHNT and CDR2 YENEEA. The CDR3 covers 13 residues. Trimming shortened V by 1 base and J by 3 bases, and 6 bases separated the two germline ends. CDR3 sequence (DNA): TGTGCCAGCAGCTTAGCCAGGGAAGAGACCCAGTACTTC. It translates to CASSLAREETQYF.

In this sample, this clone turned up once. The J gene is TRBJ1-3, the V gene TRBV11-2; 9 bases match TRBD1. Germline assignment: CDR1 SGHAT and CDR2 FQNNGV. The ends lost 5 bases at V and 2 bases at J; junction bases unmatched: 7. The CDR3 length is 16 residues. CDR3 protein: CASSRIQGAAGNTIYF. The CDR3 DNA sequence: TGTGCCAGCAGCCGTATACAGGGGGCGGCTGGAAACACCATATATTTT.

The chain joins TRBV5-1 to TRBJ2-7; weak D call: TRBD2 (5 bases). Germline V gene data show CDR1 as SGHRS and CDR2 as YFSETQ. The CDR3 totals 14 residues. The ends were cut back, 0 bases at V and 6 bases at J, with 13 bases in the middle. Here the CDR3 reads CASSLAQVAGEQYF. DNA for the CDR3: TGCGCCAGCAGCTTGGCTCAGGTCGCGGGCGAGCAGTACTTC.

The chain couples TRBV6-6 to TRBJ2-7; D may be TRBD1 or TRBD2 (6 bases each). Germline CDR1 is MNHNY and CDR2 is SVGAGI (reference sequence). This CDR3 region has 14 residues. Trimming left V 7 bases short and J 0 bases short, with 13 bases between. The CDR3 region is CASTRGGNSYEQYF. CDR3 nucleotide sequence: TGTGCCAGCACCAGGGGCGGGAACTCCTACGAGCAGTACTTC.

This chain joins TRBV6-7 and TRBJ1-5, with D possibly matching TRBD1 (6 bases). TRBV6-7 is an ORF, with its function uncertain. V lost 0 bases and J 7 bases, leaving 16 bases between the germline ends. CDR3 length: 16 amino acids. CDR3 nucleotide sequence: TGTGCCAGCAGTTACTCCCACAGGGCAGGCGAGCAGCCCCAGCATTTT. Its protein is CASSYSHRAGEQPQHF.

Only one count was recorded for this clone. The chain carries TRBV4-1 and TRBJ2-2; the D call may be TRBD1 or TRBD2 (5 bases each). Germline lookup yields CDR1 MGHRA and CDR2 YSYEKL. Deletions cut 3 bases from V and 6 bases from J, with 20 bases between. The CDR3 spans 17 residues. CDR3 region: CASSHALGALGAGELFF. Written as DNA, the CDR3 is TGCGCCAGCAGCCATGCACTAGGTGCATTAGGGGCCGGGGAGCTGTTTTTT.

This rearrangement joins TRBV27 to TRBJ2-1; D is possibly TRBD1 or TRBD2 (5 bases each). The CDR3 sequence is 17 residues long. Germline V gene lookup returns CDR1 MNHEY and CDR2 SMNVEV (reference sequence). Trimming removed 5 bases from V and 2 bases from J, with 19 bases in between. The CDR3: CASSRPSKGRTYNEQFF. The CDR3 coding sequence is TGTGCCAGCAGTCGACCCAGTAAGGGACGAACCTACAATGAGCAGTTCTTC.

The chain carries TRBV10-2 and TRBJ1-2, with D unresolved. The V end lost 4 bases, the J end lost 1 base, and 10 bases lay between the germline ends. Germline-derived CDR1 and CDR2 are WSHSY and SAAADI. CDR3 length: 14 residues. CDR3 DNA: TGCGCCAGCAGTGGAACGGTCCTTAACTATGGCTACACCTTC. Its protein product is CASSGTVLNYGYTF.

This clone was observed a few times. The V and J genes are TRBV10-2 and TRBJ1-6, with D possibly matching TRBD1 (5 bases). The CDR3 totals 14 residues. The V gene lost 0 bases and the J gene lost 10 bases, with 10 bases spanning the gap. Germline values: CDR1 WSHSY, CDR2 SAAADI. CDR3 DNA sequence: TGCGCCAGCAGTGAGTCCGACAGACGATCACCCCTCCACTTT. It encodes CASSESDRRSPLHF.

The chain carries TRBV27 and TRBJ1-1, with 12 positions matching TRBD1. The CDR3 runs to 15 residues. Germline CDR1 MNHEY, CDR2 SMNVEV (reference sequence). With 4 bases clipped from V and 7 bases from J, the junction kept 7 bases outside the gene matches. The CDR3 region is CASSSPGTGGFEAFF. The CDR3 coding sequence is TGTGCCAGCAGTTCCCCAGGGACAGGGGGCTTTGAAGCTTTCTTT.

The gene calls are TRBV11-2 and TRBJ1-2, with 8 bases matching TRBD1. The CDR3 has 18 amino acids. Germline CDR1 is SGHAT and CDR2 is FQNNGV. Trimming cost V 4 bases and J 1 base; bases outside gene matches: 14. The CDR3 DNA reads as TGTGCCAGCAGCTCCGTCCGGGACAGGCGAAACTTTAACTATGGCTACACCTTC. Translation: CASSSVRDRRNFNYGYTF.

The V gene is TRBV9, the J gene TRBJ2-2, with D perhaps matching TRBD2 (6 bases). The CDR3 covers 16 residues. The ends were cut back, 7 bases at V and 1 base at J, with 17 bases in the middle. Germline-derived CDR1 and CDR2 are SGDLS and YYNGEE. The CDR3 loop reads CASHRDFPGNTGELFF. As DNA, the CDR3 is TGTGCCAGCCACCGGGACTTCCCCGGGAACACCGGGGAGCTGTTTTTT. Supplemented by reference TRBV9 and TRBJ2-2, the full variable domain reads DSGVTQTPKHLITATGQRVTLRCSPRSGDLSVYWYQQSLDQGLQFLIQYYNGEERAKGNILERFSAQQFPDLHSELNLSSLELGDSALYFCASHRDFPGNTGELFFGEGSRLTVL.